The source of this T cell receptor (beta chain) is a study of blood T cell dynamics during melanoma immunotherapy. Regarding this clone: Its specificity is not known.

This CDR3 is 20 amino acids long. Study-wide points: Immune-effector CD8+ cells best matched cell-free DNA CDR3 sequences and were most clonal.

Profiling relied on immunoSEQ multiplex PCR, and the TCRdb table lists in-frame clones only, not all of them. The data contain about 16,000 clones, approximately 94% of them singletons. As for time point: week 3, after first cycle of checkpoint inhibitor. At 12 weeks after first infusion, RECIST 1.1 defined response for most patients. Prior systemic cancer therapy, immunosuppressant use and other active malignancies excluded patients. Sequences were derived from effector memory CD8+ T cells from blood, sampled from a patient treated with checkpoint blockade. The TCR sequence derives from a human donor with melanoma. The chain is built from TRBV21-1 and TRBJ2-2; the D call TRBD2 from the table was never checked on the DNA. TRBV21-1 is listed as a pseudogene. CDR3 nucleotides: TGTGCCAGCAGCAAAGTTGGTGAGCTAGCGGGTGCCTCGAACACCGGGGAGCTGTTTTTT. Translating gives CASSKVGELAGASNTGELFF.